The present entry profiles one TCR beta chain with its context. This record belongs to a study of blood T cell repertoires in COVID-19. For the study at large: Both acute and convalescent COVID-19 samples were obtained from the United States, Italy and Spain. PBMCs, B-cell-depleted T cells, or T cells provided the cDNA or gDNA that made up the material.

The CDR3 is 15 amino acids. Between the trimmed V and J ends, which lost 1 base and 2 bases, there was a span of 11 bases. The germline V gene has CDR1 SGHTA and CDR2 FQGNSA. In the study's own analysis: Amplifying reference gene primers gave estimates of nucleated cell counts. The repertoire was sequenced with immunoSEQ multiplex PCR; TCRdb's copy has only in-frame clones and lacks some. The V and J calls and clone size come from that table; D and trimming were worked out from the DNA. The table has over 200,000 clones, more than 85% seen once. This clonotype was obtained from a middle-aged man with active or convalescent COVID-19. Sequences were obtained from peripheral blood. The chain couples TRBV7-2 to TRBJ1-1, with D unclear. The CDR3 reads CASSLGPQLNTEAFF. The CDR3 coding sequence is TGTGCCAGCAGCTTAGGGCCACAGCTCAACACTGAAGCTTTCTTT. The variable domain in full, with the rest retrieved from reference TRBV7-2 and TRBJ1-1, is GAGVSQSPSNKVTEKGKDVELRCDPISGHTALYWYRQSLGQGLEFLIYFQGNSAPDKSGLPSDRFSAERTGGSVSTLTIQRTQQEDSAVYLCASSLGPQLNTEAFFGQGTRLTVV.